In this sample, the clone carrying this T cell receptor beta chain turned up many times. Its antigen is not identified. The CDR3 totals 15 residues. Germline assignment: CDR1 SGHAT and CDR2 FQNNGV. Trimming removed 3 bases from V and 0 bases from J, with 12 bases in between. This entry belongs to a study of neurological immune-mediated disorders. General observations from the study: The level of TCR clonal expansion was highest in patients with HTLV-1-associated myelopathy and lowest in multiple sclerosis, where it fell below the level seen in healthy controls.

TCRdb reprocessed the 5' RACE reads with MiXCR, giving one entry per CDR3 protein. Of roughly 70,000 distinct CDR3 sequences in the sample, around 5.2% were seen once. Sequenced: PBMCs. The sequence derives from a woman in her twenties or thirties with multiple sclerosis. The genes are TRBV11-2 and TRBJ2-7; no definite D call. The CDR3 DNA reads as TGTGCCAGCAGCTTCTTTAGGGCCAGCTCCTACGAGCAGTACTTC. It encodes CASSFFRASSYEQYF.